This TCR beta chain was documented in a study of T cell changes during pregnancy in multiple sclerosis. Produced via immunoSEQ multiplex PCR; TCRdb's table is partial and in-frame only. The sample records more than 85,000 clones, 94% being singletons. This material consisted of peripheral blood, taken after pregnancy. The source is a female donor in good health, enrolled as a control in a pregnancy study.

For the CDR3, the DNA is TGCGCCAGCAGTCAACTACTCCCGCGACTAGCGGGAGCCCACGAGCAGTACTTC. Encoded protein: CASSQLLPRLAGAHEQYF. The V and J genes are TRBV23-1 and TRBJ2-7, with 12 bases aligning to TRBD2. TRBV23-1 is an ORF, and what it does is uncertain. J gave up 5 bases and V 2 bases, and 13 bases lay outside the gene matches. The CDR3 contains 18 residues.